This TCR beta chain is drawn from a study of shared clonotypes between healthy human individuals. General observations from the study: The sharing of around 5% of naive CD4 clonotypes was seen across a few donors.

Each PCR replicate from the sorted subsets contained around 0.2 ug DNA, which is about 31,000 T cell genomes. The repertoire was sequenced with immunoSEQ multiplex PCR; TCRdb's copy has only in-frame clones and lacks some. This sample has 2,500,000 or so clones; around nine tenths occur once, and the top ten carry 0.11% to 0.15%. For this clone: The antigen is not known.

J lost 2 bases, V lost 3 bases, and 5 bases had no gene match. The CDR3 has 14 amino acids. Per the germline V gene, CDR1 is SQVTM and CDR2 is ANQGSEA. The sample taken for sequencing was naive CD4+ T cells sorted from blood. Subset of the sample: CD45RA+ positively selected. The clonotype comes from a man between 18 and 35 years old in good health. The V and J genes are TRBV29-1 and TRBJ2-3; 7 bases map to TRBD2. CDR3 amino acids: CSVDTTSLTDTQYF. CDR3 DNA sequence: TGCAGCGTTGATACGACTAGCCTCACAGATACGCAGTATTTT.